This T cell receptor (beta chain) originates from a study of EBV T-cell therapy then PD-1 blockade in nasopharyngeal carcinoma (dated by TCRdb to the early 2020s). The Qiagen DNeasy Kit was used to extract genomic DNA from the sorted cells. TCR beta chain deep sequencing was performed on the immunoSEQ platform. From the authors' description of their analysis: The immunoSEQ Analyzer software was used to analyze the repertoire data. TCRdb provides this immuneACCESS table in a form limited to in-frame rearrangements. Some clones are lacking; in checked studies, under half of them reflect an unresolved V gene, and why the rest are absent is not known. The V and J calls and the clone size are those of that table, but D and trimming were determined from the DNA. The sample table records under 30,000 clones; about 87% of these occur just once. The biggest ten clones account for approximately 30% of the sample.

On this clone itself: Its specific antigen is unknown. It has no much larger one-base neighbor in the sample; base qualities were not kept.

Via the germline V gene (reference sequence), CDR1 is LNHNV and CDR2 YYDKDF. V is clipped by 1 base and J by 0 bases, and the sequence between their germline boundaries is 13 bases long. The CDR3 sequence holds 17 residues, the cysteine and phenylalanine included. The read is trimmed to its CDR3 DNA, 51 bases read in frame from base 1. The label giving this sample's treatment or condition can be read as: AdE1-LMPpoly-expanded autologous EBV-specific T-cell therapy followed by anti-PD-1 nivolumab. Sequenced material: CD8+ T cells from blood, taken at approximately day 61 from a patient whose treatment included autologous EBV-specific T cells and nivolumab. The chain is encoded by TRBV15 joined to TRBJ2-1, with TRBD2 perhaps the D gene, on 7 matching bases. This sequence originates from a man in his forties with nasopharyngeal carcinoma. The DNA reads as follows: TGTGCCACCAGCAGAGTTCCCGGGGGGCGCTCCTACAATGAGCAGTTCTTC. The resulting protein is CATSRVPGGRSYNEQFF.